This T cell receptor delta chain was captured by sequencing in a study of Vδ1+ human thymocytes. With regard to this clone: What it binds is not known.

Study outcomes and limitations: Highly polyclonal TRG and TRD repertoires with Gaussian CDR3 length distributions appeared in thymus.

This CDR3 spans 22 amino acids. V lost 5 bases to trimming and J lost 0 bases, with 34 bases between them. The germline V gene encodes CDR1 TSWWSYY and CDR2 QGS. The template was reverse-transcribed extracted RNA. Multiplex PCR used pooled V-gene forward primers and a constant-region reverse primer to amplify CDR3s. TCRdb re-called the multiplex PCR reads via CATT. There are tens of thousands of delta-chain clones in the sample; less than 20% occur only once, and 0.5% to 0.55% lies in the top ten. The sorted cells were CD3+ Vdelta1+ Vdelta2- thymocytes from alphabeta-depleted thymus. The sequenced material came from Vdelta1+ gamma-delta thymocytes from the thymus. Noted subset: FACS-sorted CD3+ TCRalphabeta- TCRVdelta1+ TCRVdelta2- thymocytes. This clonotype originated in a boy under two years old who had congenital heart surgery. This chain connects TRDV1 to TRDJ1; perhaps D is TRDD2 or TRDD3 (6 bases each). CDR3 DNA: TGTGCTCTTGGGTTAATCCTACCGGGGATTAGGGTACAATACTCATACACCGATAAACTCATCTTT. This translates into CALGLILPGIRVQYSYTDKLIF.